This T cell receptor beta chain was identified during a study of cytomegalovirus exposure and HLA in healthy donors. About the study: Of the donors genotyped, about 410 in all, 65% to 90% fell in the Caucasian-associated ancestry cluster.

CDR3 length: 16 amino acids. Trimming at V came to 6 bases and at J to 0 bases, leaving 6 bases not matched to a gene. The germline V gene encodes CDR1 MNHNY and CDR2 SVGAGI (reference sequence). Concerning this clone itself: The antigen is unknown.

The PCR was carried out with 60 Vbeta primers and 13 Jbeta primers. Sequenced by immunoSEQ multiplex PCR; TCRdb stores in-frame clones only, minus some. Of 180,000 or so clones in the sample, about 81% are singletons; the top ten hold about 1.6%. General study findings and limits: The study flagged some 180 TCR beta chains as cytomegalovirus-associated. Most subjects had HLA-A and HLA-B alleles reportedly predicted accurately by TCR beta sequences.

The sequenced sample was PBMCs. V usage is TRBV6-6 and J usage is TRBJ2-2; 8 bases fit TRBD2. This sequence was found in a man aged 35 to 55 in good health and CMV-seronegative. The chain's CDR3 is CASRILSGTNTGELFF. In DNA, the CDR3 is TGTGCCAGCAGGATCCTTAGCGGGACGAACACCGGGGAGCTGTTTTTT.